This T cell receptor beta chain derives from a study of Ad26.COV2.S vaccination and SARS-CoV-2 variants. This clone has just one count. As for treatment: approximately 18 received Ad26.COV2.S at low or high dose, single or two shots; 5 received placebo; per-sample allocation not given. Specimen acquisition occurred on day 63 following the initial vaccine or placebo injection. This Boston cohort included adults aged 18-55 years. The CDR3 is 14 residues long. Trimming removed 2 bases at V and 1 base at J, with 9 bases between. The V gene's germline CDR1 is PRHDT and CDR2 FYEKMQ (reference sequence). Data came from immunoSEQ multiplex PCR; TCRdb stores just in-frame clones and leaves some out. This sample has 400,000 to 450,000 clones; about nine tenths occur once, and the top ten carry about 1.7%.

The sequenced sample was peripheral blood, obtained in a trial of Ad26.COV2.S vaccine versus placebo. The V call is TRBV13, the J call TRBJ2-7; possibly TRBD1 or TRBD2 for D (6 bases each). The receptor's source is a person aged 18-60 years who received the Ad26.COV2.S COVID-19 vaccine or a placebo. The CDR3, as DNA: TGTGCCAGCAGCTTAACAGGGAGGTCCTACGAGCAGTACTTC. Translation gives CASSLTGRSYEQYF.